One and the same sample provided the 30 T cell receptor beta chains below, sequenced in a study of blood T cell repertoires in COVID-19. Profiling relied on immunoSEQ multiplex PCR, and the TCRdb table lists in-frame clones only, not all of them. Of some 280,000 clones detected, 85% appear once; the ten largest clones hold around 4%. The sample taken for sequencing was peripheral blood. These receptors all stem from a woman in her forties or fifties with active or convalescent COVID-19.

V usage is TRBV5-1 and J usage is TRBJ1-6; 9 nucleotides line up with TRBD1. With V trimmed by 0 bases and J by 9 bases, 4 bases remained unmatched. The CDR3 totals 15 residues. Looked up from germline, CDR1 is SGHRS and CDR2 is YFSETQ. In DNA form, the CDR3 reads TGCGCCAGCAGCTTGGAGGGACAGGGTGGTTCACCCCTCCACTTT. Translated, it gives CASSLEGQGGSPLHF.

This chain links TRBV19 with TRBJ1-5, with TRBD1 matching 7 bases. CDR3 size: 16 residues. Germline V gives CDR1 LNHDA, CDR2 SQIVND (reference sequence). V lost 4 bases and J lost 6; bases outside the gene matches: 12. The CDR3 loop reads CASSRGTDTIRQPQHF. The CDR3 DNA is TGTGCCAGTAGTAGGGGGACAGATACTATCCGTCAGCCCCAGCATTTT.

The CDR3 is CASSLPSGIATQYF. CDR3 DNA: TGTGCCAGCAGCTTGCCGAGCGGGATAGCGACCCAGTACTTC. The chain combines TRBV7-9 with TRBJ2-5; TRBD2 matches 7 bases. This CDR3 region has 14 residues. The V segment lost 3 bases and the J segment 7 bases; nucleotides outside the gene matches: 8. Per the germline V gene, CDR1 is SEHNR and CDR2 is FQNEAQ (reference sequence).

V gene TRBV2 combines with J gene TRBJ2-7; TRBD1 aligns across 7 bases. J gave up 0 bases and V 5 bases, and 10 bases lay outside the gene matches. CDR1 is SNHLY, CDR2 FYNNEI, per germline. There are 16 residues in the CDR3. CDR3 residues: CASSSWTGKSSYEQYF. CDR3 in DNA: TGTGCCAGCAGTTCCTGGACAGGAAAGAGCTCCTACGAGCAGTACTTC.

The count of this clone is one. The V gene is TRBV18, the J gene TRBJ1-2; perhaps TRBD1 as D (6 bases). Germline V gene lookup returns CDR1 KGHSH and CDR2 LQKENI. This CDR3 region has 18 residues. With 0 bases removed from V and 4 bases from J, the gap between germline ends came to 21 bases. The CDR3 loop is CASSPPPSPPTGTYGYTF. The CDR3 coding sequence is TGTGCCAGCTCACCACCTCCGTCCCCCCCTACAGGGACCTATGGCTACACCTTC.

CDR3 DNA sequence: TGCGCCAGCAGCTTGGGACCAGCGGGAGTAGGGTACAATGAGCAGTTCTTC. This encodes CASSLGPAGVGYNEQFF. The chain links TRBV5-1 to TRBJ2-1; TRBD2 aligns across 8 bases. Germline CDR1 reads SGHRS; CDR2 reads YFSETQ. V shed 0 bases, J shed 4 bases, and the junction held 9 bases outside the gene matches. This CDR3 is 17 amino acids long.

The chain recombines TRBV2 with TRBJ1-2, with 8 bases aligning to TRBD1. Germline lookup yields CDR1 SNHLY and CDR2 FYNNEI. V shed 8 bases and J 8 bases; nucleotides not matched to a gene: 10. There are 13 residues in the CDR3. The DNA of the CDR3 is TGTGCCAGCGTACGACAGGGGCTCCAAGGCTACACCTTC. Its translation: CASVRQGLQGYTF.

The chain links TRBV21-1 to TRBJ2-7; TRBD1 is taken as the D call from the table, unchecked against the DNA. TRBV21-1 is deemed a pseudogene. The CDR3 has 15 amino acids. CDR3 amino acids: CASSKGVQGAEEQYF. CDR3 nucleotide sequence: TGTGCCAGCAGCAAAGGAGTTCAGGGGGCTGAGGAGCAGTACTTC.

This clone turned up a few times. The rearrangement joins TRBV21-1 to TRBJ2-5; TRBD1, the D gene given by the table, was not confirmed from the DNA. TRBV21-1 is a pseudogene. CDR3 length: 17 residues. The CDR3 region has the DNA TGTGCCAGCAGCAAGGCTATAGTGGACAGGGATATGGAGACCCAGTACTTC. Protein product: CASSKAIVDRDMETQYF.

The rearrangement links TRBV9 to TRBJ2-3, with 8 bases fitting TRBD2. V was pared by 0 bases and J by 4 bases, with 13 bases of the junction left unmatched. Germline assignment: CDR1 SGDLS and CDR2 YYNGEE. The CDR3 has 18 amino acids. The DNA for the CDR3 is TGTGCCAGCAGCGTAGGCCCCGTAAGACGGGAGGGCCCAGATACGCAGTATTTT. Translation: CASSVGPVRREGPDTQYF.

V gene TRBV19 combines with J gene TRBJ1-1, with D possibly matching TRBD1 (5 bases). Germline V gene sequence: CDR1 LNHDA, CDR2 SQIVND (reference sequence). The germline V and J ends were trimmed by 7 bases and 4 bases, with 10 bases remaining between them. This CDR3 spans 12 amino acids. CDR3 in amino acids: CASIQGTTEAFF. The DNA of the CDR3 is TGTGCCAGTATCCAGGGAACCACTGAAGCTTTCTTT.

The chain couples TRBV19 to TRBJ2-2, with 8 bases identical to TRBD1. J was trimmed by 7 bases and V by 5 bases; bases with no gene match: 6. Germline V gene data show CDR1 as LNHDA and CDR2 as SQIVND (reference sequence). This CDR3 comprises 14 residues. The DNA for the CDR3 is TGTGCCAGTAGTGCGGACAGGGTAGTCGGGGAGCTGTTTTTT. It encodes CASSADRVVGELFF.

This clone was found a few times. The chain joins TRBV6-5 to TRBJ1-1; D ambiguous. V dropped 2 bases and J dropped 8 bases, with 9 bases sitting between them. This CDR3 is built from 12 residues. CDR1 and CDR2 from the germline V gene are MNHEY and SVGAGI. CDR3 nucleotide sequence: TGTGCCAGCAGTTACGCGGGGTTCGAAGCTTTCTTT. It specifies CASSYAGFEAFF.

The chain carries TRBV6-1 and TRBJ2-3; a weak D match, TRBD1 (5 bases). The germline V and J ends were trimmed by 2 bases and 4 bases, with 10 bases remaining between them. The CDR3 spans 14 residues. Germline CDR1 is MNHNS and CDR2 is SASEGT. This CDR3 reads CASSEQGWADTQYF. DNA of the CDR3: TGTGCCAGCAGTGAACAGGGTTGGGCAGATACGCAGTATTTT.

This chain links TRBV7-8 with TRBJ1-2, with 7 positions matching TRBD1. This CDR3 region has 16 residues. CDR1 SGHVS and CDR2 FQNEAQ come from the germline V gene. V lost 2 bases and J lost 6; bases outside the gene matches: 12. The CDR3 region has the DNA TGTGCCAGCAGCTTAAGAGGGGGCGCCTTAAAAGATGGCTACACCTTC. Translated: CASSLRGGALKDGYTF.

This sequence joins TRBV5-6 and TRBJ1-1, with D possibly being TRBD1 (5 bases). Germline assignment: CDR1 SGHDT and CDR2 YYEEEE. This CDR3 region has 15 residues. V lost 3 bases, J lost 5 bases, and 17 bases lay in between. CDR3 in amino acids: CASSYGQGARTEAFF. In nucleotides, the CDR3 is TGTGCCAGCAGCTATGGACAAGGGGCGAGGACTGAAGCTTTCTTT.

The genes are TRBV21-1 and TRBJ2-7; the DNA was not used to check the table's D call, TRBD2. TRBV21-1 is a documented pseudogene. This CDR3 contains 13 residues. CDR3 DNA sequence: TGTGCCAACCTACTAGCGGGAGTTTACGAGCAGTACTTC. Amino acid sequence: CANLLAGVYEQYF.

The rearrangement links TRBV6-4 to TRBJ2-7; 8 nucleotides line up with TRBD2. V was pared by 2 bases and J by 1 base, with 13 bases of the junction left unmatched. Per the germline V gene, CDR1 is MRHNA and CDR2 is SNTAGT. There are 18 residues in the CDR3. The CDR3 coding sequence is TGTGCCAGCAGTGACCCGGGGGGGGAGAGGTCAACGTCCTACGAGCAGTACTTC. It encodes CASSDPGGERSTSYEQYF.

Written as DNA, the CDR3 is TGTGCCAGCAGACCCCCTAGCGGGGGACCCTACAATGAGCAGTTCTTC. Translated: CASRPPSGGPYNEQFF. The gene calls are TRBV3-1 (or the pseudogene TRBV3-2) and TRBJ2-1; 10 bases fit TRBD2. Trimming at V came to 6 bases and at J to 2 bases, leaving 7 bases not matched to a gene. The germline gives CDR1 LGHDT, CDR2 YNNKEL (reference sequence). The CDR3 sequence is 16 residues long.

On this clone itself: The junction departs from germline at one end; a sequencing error may be responsible. This chain connects TRBV5-6 to TRBJ2-7; D is unresolved. CDR1 SGHDT and CDR2 YYEEEE come from the germline V gene. The CDR3 contains 12 residues. As DNA, the CDR3 is TGTGCCAGCAGCTTTAATTCCTACCAGCAGTACTTC. Protein: CASSFNSYQQYF.

In its sample, this clone was seen a few times. The sample carries other DNA sequences with the same CDR3. V and J are TRBV19 and TRBJ2-7; TRBD2 matches at 8 bases. The germline CDR1 and CDR2 sequences are LNHDA and SQIVND (reference sequence). With 5 bases clipped from V and 6 bases from J, the junction kept 3 bases outside the gene matches. The CDR3 length is 12 residues. CDR3 protein: CASSRAGGEQYF. CDR3 sequence (DNA): TGTGCCAGTAGTCGCGCGGGGGGCGAGCAGTACTTC. Full variable domain (outside the CDR3, taken from reference TRBV19 and TRBJ2-7): DGGITQSPKYLFRKEGQNVTLSCEQNLNHDAMYWYRQDPGQGLRLIYYSQIVNDFQKGDIAEGYSVSREKKESFPLTVTSAQKNPTAFYLCASSRAGGEQYFGPGTRLTVT.

CDR3 DNA sequence: TGCAGTGCTAGTTCCGGGGTGGGCTACGAGCAGTACTTC. Protein: CSASSGVGYEQYF. This chain joins TRBV20-1 and TRBJ2-7; weak D call: TRBD2 (5 bases). Germline V gives CDR1 DFQATT, CDR2 SNEGSKA (reference sequence). Trimming removed 3 bases from V and 3 bases from J, with 12 bases in between. This CDR3 has 13 amino acids.

The rearrangement uses TRBV7-2 and TRBJ2-3, with 14 bases matching TRBD2. CDR1 and CDR2 (germline): SGHTA, FQGNSA. This CDR3 spans 18 amino acids. V lost 7 bases and J lost 1; bases outside the gene matches: 10. The CDR3 protein is CASTLGGLAGGRTDTQYF. In nucleotides, the CDR3 is TGTGCCAGCACCCTCGGTGGACTAGCGGGAGGCCGCACAGATACGCAGTATTTT.

The V call is TRBV27, the J call TRBJ2-7; the match to TRBD2 covers 9 bases. The germline V gene encodes CDR1 MNHEY and CDR2 SMNVEV (reference sequence). The CDR3 spans 16 residues. V lost 8 bases and J lost 6; bases outside the gene matches: 17. CDR3 coding DNA: TGTGCCAGCGCCCCCATCCCGCGCGGGAGGGATCGCGAGCAGTACTTC. This gives the protein CASAPIPRGRDREQYF.

The V call is TRBV28, the J call TRBJ2-6, with D possibly TRBD1 on 5 matching bases. Germline-derived CDR1 and CDR2 are MDHEN and SYDVKM. The V end was cut by 5 bases, the J end by 2 bases, with 10 bases between. This CDR3 has 15 amino acids. The CDR3 loop is CASSPSRAGANVLTF. The DNA of the CDR3 is TGTGCCAGCAGTCCCTCCAGGGCTGGGGCCAACGTCCTGACTTTC. Combining the CDR3 with reference TRBV28 and TRBJ2-6 gives the whole variable domain DVKVTQSSRYLVKRTGEKVFLECVQDMDHENMFWYRQDPGLGLRLIYFSYDVKMKEKGDIPEGYSVSREKKERFSLILESASTNQTSMYLCASSPSRAGANVLTFGAGSRLTVL.

V gene TRBV11-2 combines with J gene TRBJ2-6, with D maybe TRBD1 (5 bases). V gave up 5 bases and J gave up 4 bases, with 21 bases separating them. This CDR3 comprises 18 residues. Germline V gene sequence: CDR1 SGHAT, CDR2 FQNNGV. The CDR3 loop is CASSVLVSRVLGANVLTF. In DNA, the CDR3 is TGTGCCAGCAGCGTACTCGTCAGCAGGGTGTTAGGGGCCAACGTCCTGACTTTC.

This chain connects TRBV28 to TRBJ2-7, with TRBD2 identical over 13 bases. Germline CDR1 reads MDHEN; CDR2 reads SYDVKM. This CDR3 region has 20 residues. V lost 3 bases and J lost 0; bases outside the gene matches: 14. Written as DNA, the CDR3 is TGTGCCAGCAGTTTCCTAACGTGGACTAGCGGGAGCCTCAGCTCCTACGAGCAGTACTTC. Translation gives CASSFLTWTSGSLSSYEQYF.

CDR3 region: CASSSQPISYNEQFF. CDR3 DNA: TGTGCCAGCTCATCACAGCCTATCTCCTACAATGAGCAGTTCTTC. The chain links TRBV18 to TRBJ2-1; no clear D gene. Trimming took 5 bases from V and 0 from J, leaving 11 bases between them. This CDR3 region has 15 residues. The germline V gene encodes CDR1 KGHSH and CDR2 LQKENI.

The J gene is TRBJ1-5, the V gene TRBV6-5, with TRBD1 matching over 7 bases. The CDR3 consists of 15 residues. Germline V gives CDR1 MNHEY, CDR2 SVGAGI. The J segment lost 6 bases and the V segment lost 6 bases, leaving 11 bases of the junction unmatched. CDR3 in amino acids: CASRRQGGVGQPQHF. The CDR3 DNA reads as TGTGCCAGCAGACGACAGGGCGGGGTTGGTCAGCCCCAGCATTTT.

The chain uses TRBV5-5 and TRBJ2-2; 7 bases align to TRBD1. Trimming cost V 4 bases and J 6 bases; bases outside gene matches: 9. CDR1 is SGHKS, CDR2 YYEKEE, per germline (reference sequence). The CDR3 loop spans 15 amino acids. The CDR3 coding sequence is TGTGCCAGCAGCCCCAGGACAGGTCCATCCGGGGAGCTGTTTTTT. Its protein is CASSPRTGPSGELFF.